This TCR beta chain was captured by sequencing in a study of blood T cell repertoires in COVID-19. Study-wide background: From the United States, Italy and Spain came samples of acute and convalescent COVID-19.

Sequencing was performed with immunoSEQ multiplex PCR; in TCRdb, only in-frame clones are kept and a portion is missing. The sample contains roughly 150,000 clones, roughly 83% of which appear only once. A few counts support this clone. CDR1 is SGHRS and CDR2 is YFSETQ in the germline V gene. There are 13 residues in the CDR3. Trimming took off 4 bases at V and 8 bases at J, with 15 bases between the two ends. Participants were aged about 18 to 90 years, lived in 24 US areas, and enrolled virtually. The sample consisted of PBMCs or T cells enriched from blood (not recorded which). The V and J genes are TRBV5-1 and TRBJ1-2; D possibly corresponds to TRBD1 (5 bases). The clonotype originates from a man aged 65-85 years who had been exposed to COVID-19. CDR3 sequence reads: CASSPDRREGYTF. CDR3 sequence (DNA): TGCGCCAGCAGCCCAGACAGACGAGAAGGCTACACCTTC. The variable domain in full, with the rest retrieved from reference TRBV5-1 and TRBJ1-2, is KAGVTQTPRYLIKTRGQQVTLSCSPISGHRSVSWYQQTPGQGLQFLFEYFSETQRNKGNFPGRFSGRQFSNSRSEMNVSTLELGDSALYLCASSPDRREGYTFGSGTRLTVV.